Presented here are 16 T cell receptor beta chains from one specimen sequenced in a study of shared clonotypes between healthy human individuals. Assay used: immunoSEQ multiplex PCR; TCRdb lists only in-frame clones, some missing. The table has about 2 million clones, roughly 94% seen once. The material sequenced was naive CD4+ T cells sorted from blood. Noted subset: CD45RA+ positively selected. Receptors were obtained from a man between 18 and 29 years old in good health.

The chain employs TRBV19 and TRBJ2-7, with D possibly matching TRBD1 (5 bases). Trimming stripped 2 bases from V and 6 bases from J, with 11 bases between. Looked up from germline, CDR1 is LNHDA and CDR2 is SQIVND (reference sequence). The CDR3 consists of 13 residues. CDR3 DNA sequence: TGTGCCAGTAGTATATCAGGGAAAGGCGAGCAGTACTTC. Translated, it gives CASSISGKGEQYF.

A single count supports this clone. The chain links TRBV6-1 to TRBJ1-6; 9 bases match TRBD1. CDR1 and CDR2 from the germline V gene are MNHNS and SASEGT. The CDR3 loop spans 15 amino acids. The V and J ends lost 1 base and 5 bases, in that order; junction bases with no gene match: 0. CDR3 in amino acids: CASSEGDRDNSPLHF. DNA for the CDR3: TGTGCCAGCAGTGAAGGGGACAGGGATAATTCACCCCTCCACTTT.

This clone appeared once. CDR3 loop: CASSPTLAGTETQYF. CDR3 DNA: TGTGCCAGCAGCCCCACGCTAGCGGGAACGGAGACCCAGTACTTC. J is TRBJ2-5 and V is TRBV14; 9 positions match TRBD2. The CDR3 runs to 15 residues. CDR1 and CDR2 (germline): SGHDN, FVKESK. The ends lost 4 bases at V and 5 bases at J; junction bases unmatched: 8.

This chain links TRBV6-1 with TRBJ1-2; 9 bases are a match to TRBD1. Looked up from germline, CDR1 is MNHNS and CDR2 is SASEGT. The CDR3 runs to 15 residues. The trim removed 4 bases at V and 5 bases at J, leaving 8 bases unmatched. The CDR3 DNA sequence: TGTGCCAGCAGTGCCCCGGACAGGGGTGCGTATGGCTACACCTTC. It encodes CASSAPDRGAYGYTF.

The chain uses TRBV6-1 and TRBJ1-4, with D possibly TRBD1 on 5 matching bases. The CDR3 consists of 14 residues. V dropped 6 bases and J dropped 1 base, with 9 bases sitting between them. Germline lookup yields CDR1 MNHNS and CDR2 SASEGT. The CDR3: CASRGALTNEKLFF. CDR3 DNA sequence: TGTGCCAGCAGAGGGGCCCTAACTAATGAAAAACTGTTTTTT.

The chain recombines TRBV7-2 with TRBJ2-6, with 8 bases identical to TRBD1. The CDR3 length is 15 residues. V dropped 6 bases and J dropped 1; count of bases not matched to a gene: 2. CDR1 and CDR2 (germline): SGHTA, FQGNSA. CDR3 region: CASSTGGSGANVLTF. The DNA of the CDR3 is TGTGCCAGCAGTACAGGGGGTTCTGGGGCCAACGTCCTGACTTTC.

In DNA form, the CDR3 reads TGTGCCAGCCGGGTGGGGGGTTCCGACACCGGGGAGCTGTTTTTT. This encodes CASRVGGSDTGELFF. The gene calls are TRBV2 and TRBJ2-2; tentative D call: TRBD2 (6 bases). The CDR3 is 15 residues long. Germline assignment: CDR1 SNHLY and CDR2 FYNNEI. The V and J ends lost 8 bases and 3 bases respectively, with 16 bases between them.

Turning to this clone: Other DNA sequences in the sample encode the same CDR3. V gene TRBV5-1 combines with J gene TRBJ2-5; no definite D call. Germline CDR1 SGHRS, CDR2 YFSETQ. The CDR3 covers 12 residues. Trimming cost V 1 base and J 5 bases, with 6 bases left between them. CDR3 in amino acids: CASSLNSETQYF. For the CDR3, the DNA is TGCGCCAGCAGCTTGAACAGCGAGACCCAGTACTTC.

The chain joins TRBV27 to TRBJ2-3; 11 bases align to TRBD2. The CDR3 contains 17 residues. Germline lookup yields CDR1 MNHEY and CDR2 SMNVEV (reference sequence). V lost 5 bases, J lost 5 bases, and 12 bases stayed unmatched. Written as DNA, the CDR3 is TGTGCCAGCAGTCCCCGGGGTAGCGGGGGGGCCAGAGATACGCAGTATTTT. This gives the protein CASSPRGSGGARDTQYF.

The V and J genes are TRBV28 and TRBJ1-2; the D is unclear. Germline CDR1 reads MDHEN; CDR2 reads SYDVKM. V dropped 3 bases and J dropped 2 bases, with 7 bases sitting between them. This CDR3 comprises 13 residues. For the CDR3, the DNA is TGTGCCAGCAGTTTCTGGAAAAACTATGGCTACACCTTC. This codes for CASSFWKNYGYTF.

The genes are TRBV6-5 and TRBJ2-1, with TRBD1 identical over 10 bases. The CDR3 covers 12 residues. Trimming cost V 9 bases and J 8 bases; bases outside gene matches: 4. In germline, CDR1 is MNHEY, CDR2 SVGAGI. The CDR3 region is CARGQGDHEQFF. CDR3 nucleotides: TGTGCCAGAGGACAGGGGGACCATGAGCAGTTCTTC.

The chain employs TRBV6-5 and TRBJ2-2; TRBD2 matches 7 bases. The CDR3 is made up of 15 amino acids. Germline CDR1 reads MNHEY; CDR2 reads SVGAGI. After removal of 5 bases from V and 6 bases from J, the junction contained 9 bases not matched to a gene. In DNA, the CDR3 is TGTGCCAGCAGTGTTTGGGGGGGGTCCTCCGGGGAGCTGTTTTTT. Translating gives CASSVWGGSSGELFF.

The genes are TRBV6-4 and TRBJ1-1, with D possibly TRBD1 on 5 matching bases. CDR1 is MRHNA, CDR2 SNTAGT, per germline. V shed 5 bases and J shed 5 bases, with 12 bases lying between them. The CDR3 is 13 residues long. Here the CDR3 reads CASSRGLGTEAFF. Here the CDR3 DNA reads TGTGCCAGCAGTAGGGGCCTTGGGACTGAAGCTTTCTTT.

The genes are TRBV6-1 and TRBJ1-6; 7 nucleotides match TRBD1. The CDR3 runs to 15 residues. J gave up 6 bases and V 5 bases, and 7 bases lay outside the gene matches. CDR1 is MNHNS and CDR2 is SASEGT in the germline V gene. The CDR3 nucleotides are TGTGCCAGCAGTCCCCAGGGACAGATTAATTCACCCCTCCACTTT. Translated: CASSPQGQINSPLHF.

V is TRBV6-6 and J is TRBJ2-7; TRBD1 agrees at 11 bases. CDR3 length: 15 amino acids. Germline V gene sequence: CDR1 MNHNY, CDR2 SVGAGI (reference sequence). V shed 2 bases, J shed 4 bases, and the junction held 4 bases outside the gene matches. In DNA form, the CDR3 reads TGTGCCAGCAGTTACCCGGGACAGGGGGTTTACGAGCAGTACTTC. It specifies CASSYPGQGVYEQYF.

The J gene is TRBJ1-5, the V gene TRBV7-2; D is unclear. Germline-derived CDR1 and CDR2 are SGHTA and FQGNSA. V lost 5 bases and J lost 1, with 12 bases in between. CDR3 length: 15 residues. This CDR3 is CASSLLDGSNQPQHF. CDR3 sequence (DNA): TGTGCCAGCAGCCTCCTCGACGGCAGCAATCAGCCCCAGCATTTT.